The 20 T cell receptor beta chains given below trace back to one sample, sequenced in a study of blood T cell repertoires in COVID-19. Profiled with immunoSEQ multiplex PCR; TCRdb holds only in-frame clones, not every one. The table lists under 150,000 clones, approximately 84% of them singletons. Sequenced sample: PBMCs or T cells enriched from blood (not recorded which). The source is a man aged 50 or older in a cohort exposed to, infected with or recovered from COVID-19 (not recorded which).

The CDR3 sequence: CASSFKSGRGETQYF. The CDR3 coding sequence is TGTGCCAGCAGTTTCAAGTCAGGGCGGGGAGAGACCCAGTACTTC. The chain couples TRBV5-6 to TRBJ2-5, with D possibly matching TRBD2 (6 bases). Germline-derived CDR1 and CDR2 are SGHDT and YYEEEE. CDR3 length: 15 amino acids. V lost 5 bases and J 4 bases, leaving 18 bases between the germline ends.

Only a few counts were recorded for this clone. The chain recombines TRBV18 with TRBJ1-1; D is ambiguous. The V gene's germline CDR1 is KGHSH and CDR2 LQKENI. The CDR3 contains 17 residues. The germline V and J ends were trimmed by 2 bases and 0 bases, with 16 bases remaining between them. CDR3 sequence (DNA): TGTGCCAGCTCACCAAGTAATCTAGTGATCATGAACACTGAAGCTTTCTTT. This translates into CASSPSNLVIMNTEAFF.

This clone was counted a few times. The chain recombines TRBV5-4 with TRBJ2-5; D remains unclear. V gave up 0 bases and J gave up 1 base, with 7 bases separating them. Germline lookup yields CDR1 SGHNT and CDR2 YYREEE (reference sequence). This CDR3 has 14 amino acids. The CDR3 DNA sequence: TGTGCCAGCAGCTTGGGTCGTTCCCAAGAGACCCAGTACTTC. Translated, it gives CASSLGRSQETQYF.

This clone was recorded only once. V is TRBV18 and J is TRBJ1-2; 7 bases are shared with TRBD1. V shed 1 base and J 0 bases; nucleotides not matched to a gene: 5. The CDR3 loop spans 16 amino acids. CDR1 KGHSH and CDR2 LQKENI come from the germline V gene. CDR3 sequence reads: CASSPRDRLANYGYTF. The CDR3 nucleotides are TGTGCCAGCTCACCACGGGACAGACTAGCTAACTATGGCTACACCTTC.

The chain is built from TRBV2 and TRBJ2-3; a weak D match, TRBD1 (5 bases). The germline V gene encodes CDR1 SNHLY and CDR2 FYNNEI. The CDR3 is 15 residues long. Trimming removed 11 bases from V and 3 bases from J, with 21 bases in between. The CDR3 loop is CAGPRLSPGTDTQYF. In DNA, the CDR3 is TGTGCCGGGCCCAGACTCTCCCCAGGGACAGATACGCAGTATTTT.

This chain uses TRBV6-5 with TRBJ1-2; D is unresolved. This CDR3 comprises 15 residues. V was shortened by 4 bases and J by 1 base, with 13 bases between the two germline ends. Germline V gene sequence: CDR1 MNHEY, CDR2 SVGAGI. The CDR3 nucleotides are TGTGCCAGCAGTTTCATAAACAGCATTAACTATGGCTACACCTTC. As protein: CASSFINSINYGYTF.

This chain joins TRBV9 and TRBJ2-3; 9 positions agree with TRBD2. CDR1 SGDLS and CDR2 YYNGEE come from the germline V gene. J gave up 6 bases and V 4 bases, and 9 bases lay outside the gene matches. The CDR3 covers 15 residues. The CDR3 bases are TGTGCCAGCAGCCCCATTAGCGGGAGCGGGGATACGCAGTATTTT. Its translation is CASSPISGSGDTQYF.

The chain is built from TRBV30 and TRBJ2-1; 10 nucleotides line up with TRBD1. After removal of 5 bases from V and 8 bases from J, the junction contained 6 bases not matched to a gene. Germline V gene sequence: CDR1 GTSNPN, CDR2 SVGIG (reference sequence). The CDR3 is 13 amino acids. The CDR3 nucleotides read TGTGCCTGGTCGACAGGGGGCCCCTATGAGCAGTTCTTC. This codes for CAWSTGGPYEQFF.

This clone showed up just once. This chain joins TRBV9 and TRBJ2-7; D is possibly TRBD1 (5 bases). Germline-derived CDR1 and CDR2 are SGDLS and YYNGEE. This CDR3 is 16 amino acids long. V lost 4 bases and J 0 bases, leaving 17 bases between the germline ends. This CDR3 reads CASSPRTGTSSYEQYF. DNA for the CDR3: TGTGCCAGCAGCCCTCGAACAGGCACAAGCTCCTACGAGCAGTACTTC.

This clone is medium-sized within its sample. The J gene is TRBJ2-2, the V gene TRBV30; 7 bases are shared with TRBD1. The CDR3 sequence is 15 residues long. V gave up 1 base and J gave up 5 bases; unmatched junction bases: 7. Germline V lookup: CDR1 GTSNPN, CDR2 SVGIG (reference sequence). As DNA, the CDR3 is TGTGCCTGGAGTGCCTTGCAGGGGGATACCGGGGAGCTGTTTTTT. Its protein product is CAWSALQGDTGELFF.

This chain uses TRBV19 with TRBJ1-5; no firm D call. The CDR3 contains 14 residues. Germline V gene lookup returns CDR1 LNHDA and CDR2 SQIVND (reference sequence). V lost 3 bases to trimming and J lost 5 bases, with 11 bases between them. CDR3 DNA: TGTGCCAGTAGTATTTCTTACAGATATCAGCCCCAGCATTTT. This sequence encodes CASSISYRYQPQHF.

The rearrangement joins TRBV6-6 to TRBJ1-1; 8 bases agree with TRBD1. The ends lost 11 bases at V and 0 bases at J; junction bases unmatched: 5. CDR3 length equals 13 residues. CDR1 and CDR2 (germline): MNHNY, SVGAGI (reference sequence). The chain's CDR3 is CAGNRGMNTEAFF. The CDR3 region has the DNA TGTGCCGGGAACAGGGGGATGAACACTGAAGCTTTCTTT.

This clone was recorded only once. A junction boundary mismatches the germline segment, possibly from a read error. The J gene is TRBJ2-1, the V gene TRBV7-6; 9 bases are shared with TRBD2. CDR1 is SGHVS, CDR2 FNYEAQ, per germline. CDR3 size: 16 residues. The CDR3 sequence: CASSLAAGGLYNEQFF. CDR3 DNA sequence: TGTGCCAGCAGTTTAGCGGCGGGAGGGCTATACAATGAGCAGTTCTTC.

The genes are TRBV7-9 and TRBJ2-1; D remains ambiguous. Trimming removed 1 base at V and 9 bases at J, with 7 bases between. Germline CDR1 SEHNR, CDR2 FQNEAQ (reference sequence). This CDR3 has 12 residues. The CDR3 reads CASSLGSTEQFF. The CDR3 nucleotides read TGTGCCAGCAGCTTAGGTAGCACTGAGCAGTTCTTC.

V gene TRBV2 combines with J gene TRBJ1-5, with 9 bases aligning to TRBD1. V shed 7 bases, J shed 7 bases, and the junction held 11 bases outside the gene matches. CDR3 length equals 15 residues. Germline V gene lookup returns CDR1 SNHLY and CDR2 FYNNEI. As DNA, the CDR3 is TGTGCCAGCACCGAAGACCGGACAGGGGTCCAGCCCCAGCATTTT. Encoded protein: CASTEDRTGVQPQHF.

J is TRBJ2-6 and V is TRBV9; D possibly corresponds to TRBD1 (5 bases). Per the germline V gene, CDR1 is SGDLS and CDR2 is YYNGEE. V was cut by 2 bases and J by 2 bases, with 11 bases left in between. There are 16 residues in the CDR3. CDR3 coding DNA: TGTGCCAGCAGCGTTTCAGGGCTGGCTGGGGCCAACGTCCTGACTTTC. Translation: CASSVSGLAGANVLTF. The complete variable domain, with remaining parts taken from reference TRBV9 and TRBJ2-6, reads DSGVTQTPKHLITATGQRVTLRCSPRSGDLSVYWYQQSLDQGLQFLIQYYNGEERAKGNILERFSAQQFPDLHSELNLSSLELGDSALYFCASSVSGLAGANVLTFGAGSRLTVL.

CDR3 nucleotide sequence: TGCAGCGTTAACGGTGAAGGGGGCGTGGGTGGCTACACCTTC. The encoded protein is CSVNGEGGVGGYTF. V usage is TRBV29-1 and J usage is TRBJ1-2; 7 bases fit TRBD1. V lost 5 bases, J lost 7 bases, and 13 bases stayed unmatched. The CDR3 runs to 14 residues. Germline lookup yields CDR1 SQVTM and CDR2 ANQGSEA.

This clone came up a few times. The rearrangement joins TRBV28 to TRBJ2-1; 7 bases align to TRBD2. CDR1 is MDHEN, CDR2 SYDVKM, per germline. J lost 7 bases, V lost 5 bases, and 11 bases had no gene match. The CDR3 covers 15 residues. The CDR3 DNA follows: TGTGCCAGCAGTACCCCGCGGGAGTGGAGGAATGAGCAGTTCTTC. It is translated as CASSTPREWRNEQFF.

The chain has TRBV4-3 and TRBJ2-2; 10 bases agree with TRBD1. The CDR3 is 14 residues long. V dropped 6 bases and J dropped 6; count of bases not matched to a gene: 4. In germline, CDR1 is LGHNA, CDR2 YSLEER. The DNA for the CDR3 is TGCGCCAGCAGTTGGGGACAGGGGTCCGGGGAGCTGTTTTTT. Residues: CASSWGQGSGELFF.

The chain joins TRBV5-1 to TRBJ1-1; possible D gene TRBD1, 6 bases. This CDR3 has 14 amino acids. Trimming took 5 bases from V and 1 from J, leaving 12 bases between them. From germline, CDR1 is SGHRS and CDR2 YFSETQ. In DNA, the CDR3 is TGCGCCAGCAGTCCCACGACAGGGAACACTGAAGCTTTCTTT. Translating it yields CASSPTTGNTEAFF.